This T cell receptor (beta chain) was identified in a study of shared clonotypes between healthy human individuals (dated by TCRdb to the early 2020s). In terms of the full investigation: Three men and a couple of women, aged 18 to 49 years, made up the cohort. For each donor, three plates each were used for CD4 naive and CD4 memory, two plates were used for CD8 naive, and one plate was used for CD8 memory. Per donor, leukapheresis produced somewhere between about 0.94 and 9.5 billion PBMCs. Libraries were prepared and TCR repertoires were sequenced by different laboratories using diverse techniques, in order to increase sequencing depth and limit assay-specific biases. To estimate repertoire size and how much clonotypes are shared between individuals, the study performed deep sequencing of blood TCR repertoires from 4 to 6 healthy adults.

The donors were healthy, HIV-negative adults who had no recently reported acute infections or vaccinations. Only Caucasian adults living in Nashville, Tennessee, USA were represented among the donors. CD4+ T cells were enriched through magnetic negative selection, after which naive cells were positively selected on CD45RA and the remaining negative fraction served as the memory subset. Blood was obtained by leukapheresis, after which PBMCs were separated by Ficoll-Histopaque density gradient centrifugation and cryopreserved in liquid nitrogen vapor phase. Analytical flow cytometry was used to check the purity and quantity of every magnetically sorted T cell population. Genomic DNA was isolated from each sorted fraction and quantified by UV absorbance on a Nanodrop 2000c. A remark on this clone: This clone's antigen is unknown. No much larger clone exists at a distance of one base, and base qualities are not known.

Germline trimming: 6 bases from V, 5 bases from J; junction bases outside gene matches: 8. Based on the germline V gene (reference sequence), the CDR1 and CDR2 sequences are GTSNPN and SVGIG. Reading from cysteine to phenylalanine, the CDR3 counts 14 amino acids. The only DNA kept is the CDR3, 42 bases in frame from the first base. Points the paper makes about the study in general: Naive subsets generally had larger estimated clonotype richness than memory subsets. Sharing across a few donors was observed for around 5% of naive CD4, about 4% of naive CD8, 2% to 2.5% of memory CD4, and about 0.39% of memory CD8 clonotypes. Rarefaction of sorted-subset datasets indicated incomplete sequencing despite the large sequencing depth. Sampling was restricted to blood, and TCR repertoires in tissue are likely to differ from TCR repertoires in blood. Pairwise subsampling indicated that sequencing depth was expected to affect the degree of clonotype sharing among donors. The small number of donors limited the genetic and exposure-history diversity represented. Compared with non-shared clonotypes, clonotypes shared by all four sorted-subset donors had higher generation probabilities.

Using the deep immunoSEQ assay, multiplex PCR amplified TCR CDR3 regions from genomic DNA. For each cell subset, the extracted genomic DNA was distributed evenly across all wells of several immunoSEQ 96-well plates, and each plate served as one replicate. For sorted subsets, each replicate PCR was loaded with about 200 ng genomic DNA, equivalent to about 30,000 T cell genomes. Purified libraries were quantified with a Qubit 3.0 fluorometer, sized on a Bioanalyzer 2100, and re-quantified with the KAPA Library Quantification kit. Every immunoSEQ 96-well plate was sequenced on a dedicated single-read 150-cycle Illumina NextSeq 550 flow cell. Concerning the study's data processing: Because only junctional sequences without quality scores were contained in the immunoSEQ output, filtering matching that applied to full-length reads could not be performed. To assign V/J genes and CDR3, sequences were annotated against IMGT germline references using PyIR, a Python wrapper for IgBLAST v1.9. Reads were filtered out if the reads had weak V/J assignments (E-value above 1e-6), no CDR3, stop codons, out-of-frame junctions, or ambiguous translated residues. V3J clonotypes were defined by identical inferred V gene, J gene, and CDR3 amino acid sequence. The percentage overlap between two repertoires was calculated by dividing the number of shared unique clonotypes by the size of the smaller repertoire. Repertoire richness was assessed with RTK rarefaction, the Chao1 estimator, and Recon v2.1 estimates of unobserved clonotypes. Generation probabilities were computed with OLGA for all TCRbeta clonotypes obtained by the gDNA method from several donors. The immuneACCESS repertoire file appears here via TCRdb, limited to in-frame rearrangements. These files lack a portion of the clones; in checked studies, under half of the deficit traces to unresolved V genes, and the cause of the others is not known. V and J calls plus clone size are reproduced from that table; the DNA served to infer D and trimming. The sample table shows some 660,000 clones, and around 78% are seen once. The top ten clonotypes cover around 1.8% of the sample.

The V gene is TRBV30 and the J gene is TRBJ1-5, with 9 bases in between that match TRBD1. Sequencing was carried out using memory CD4+ T cells sorted from blood. This specimen's cell subset or site label, interpreted: CD45RA-negative fraction. This TCR derives from a woman aged 25 to 39 in good health. The nucleotide sequence reads TGTGCCTGTAGTATGGGACAGGGATATCAGCCCCAGCATTTT. This sequence encodes CACSMGQGYQPQHF.